These 6 T cell receptor beta chains came from one sample sequenced in a study of T cell responses to AZD1222 COVID-19 vaccine. Method: immunoSEQ multiplex PCR; TCRdb's copy keeps in-frame clones and lacks some. The repertoire consists of just under 95,000 clones, with just over 85% occurring once and the leading ten covering approximately 10%. The sequenced sample was peripheral blood, obtained on day 0 of AZD1222 vaccination. The receptors derive from an adult in good health.

V and J are TRBV5-1 and TRBJ1-3; 8 nucleotides align to TRBD1. CDR1 SGHRS and CDR2 YFSETQ come from the germline V gene. The J segment lost 1 base and the V segment lost 4 bases, leaving 7 bases of the junction unmatched. The CDR3 covers 16 residues. CDR3 sequence: CASSPLRTGSGNTIYF. The CDR3 DNA reads as TGCGCCAGCAGCCCGCTGAGGACAGGGTCTGGAAACACCATATATTTT.

V usage is TRBV24-1 and J usage is TRBJ1-1, with D perhaps matching TRBD1 (6 bases). V lost 3 bases and J 4 bases, leaving 11 bases between the germline ends. This CDR3 has 14 residues. The germline V gene encodes CDR1 KGHDR and CDR2 SFDVKD. The CDR3 region has the DNA TGTGCCACCAGTGATCTGGACAGTTGCACTGAAGCTTTCTTT. Translation gives CATSDLDSCTEAFF.

The chain has TRBV6-1 and TRBJ1-5, with 12 bases that match TRBD1. Germline assignment: CDR1 MNHNS and CDR2 SASEGT. The CDR3 has 16 residues. J was trimmed by 7 bases and V by 1 base; bases with no gene match: 5. CDR3 nucleotides: TGTGCCAGCAGTGAAGTTGGGACAGGGGGCGGGCAGCCCCAGCATTTT. This gives the protein CASSEVGTGGGQPQHF.

The V and J genes are TRBV5-5 and TRBJ2-5; 10 bases map to TRBD2. The germline CDR1 and CDR2 sequences are SGHKS and YYEKEE (reference sequence). The J segment lost 5 bases and the V segment lost 0 bases, leaving 4 bases of the junction unmatched. CDR3 length equals 15 residues. CDR3 sequence (DNA): TGTGCCAGCAGCTTGGGACTAGCGGGCTCCGAGACCCAGTACTTC. Its translation is CASSLGLAGSETQYF.

The chain uses TRBV12-3 or TRBV12-4 and TRBJ2-1; D is unresolved. Trimming removed 3 bases at V and 9 bases at J, with 6 bases between. The CDR3 length is 11 residues. CDR3 nucleotides: TGTGCCAGCAGTTTCGAAGGTGAGCAGTTCTTC. Translating it yields CASSFEGEQFF.

This clone showed up just a few times. V and J are TRBV7-8 and TRBJ1-5; D possibly corresponds to TRBD1 (5 bases). The germline V gene encodes CDR1 SGHVS and CDR2 FQNEAQ. The CDR3 runs 15 residues. Deletions cut 5 bases from V and 1 base from J, with 12 bases between. CDR3 sequence reads: CASSPAGTSNQPQHF. The CDR3 region has the DNA TGTGCCAGCAGCCCGGCGGGGACGAGCAATCAGCCCCAGCATTTT.